These 13 T cell receptor beta chains were all obtained from the same sample, sequenced in a study of shared clonotypes between healthy human individuals. Sequenced by immunoSEQ multiplex PCR; TCRdb stores in-frame clones only, minus some. This table holds over a million clones, about 84% found once. What was sequenced was memory CD4+ T cells from PBMCs. The subset was: CD45RA-negative fraction. Receptor source: a young man in good health. Some clones in this sample may be carry-over from other donors' samples.

This clone was seen only once. The rearrangement uses TRBV30 and TRBJ2-1; D tentatively reads TRBD1 or TRBD2 (5 bases each). The CDR3 is made up of 14 amino acids. Germline loops: CDR1 GTSNPN, CDR2 SVGIG (reference sequence). Trimming cost V 2 bases and J 9 bases, with 17 bases left between them. The CDR3 here is CAWSIGVRRSEQFF. Here the CDR3 DNA reads TGTGCCTGGAGTATAGGGGTCAGGAGGTCTGAGCAGTTCTTC.

V gene TRBV2 combines with J gene TRBJ2-2; a possible D gene is TRBD2 (6 bases). CDR1 and CDR2 (germline): SNHLY, FYNNEI. The CDR3 spans 15 residues. Trimming stripped 5 bases from V and 3 bases from J, with 13 bases between. The CDR3 loop reads CASSRDGTDTGELFF. The CDR3 nucleotides are TGTGCCAGCAGTCGGGACGGGACTGACACCGGGGAGCTGTTTTTT. The entire variable domain, with the rest obtained from reference TRBV2 and TRBJ2-2, is as follows: EPEVTQTPSHQVTQMGQEVILRCVPISNHLYFYWYRQILGQKVEFLVSFYNNEISEKSEIFDDQFSVERPDGSNFTLKIRSTKLEDSAMYFCASSRDGTDTGELFFGEGSRLTVL.

This clone has a handful of counts. This chain connects TRBV10-3 to TRBJ1-3; D call uncertain. This CDR3 comprises 14 residues. V was shortened by 9 bases and J by 2 bases, with 14 bases between the two germline ends. Per the germline V gene, CDR1 is ENHRY and CDR2 is SYGVKD. CDR3 loop: CAIRTSGTGNTIYF. The CDR3 DNA reads TGTGCCATAAGGACCTCGGGGACTGGAAACACCATATATTTT.

The V call is TRBV11-3, the J call TRBJ1-1, with 7 bases identical to TRBD1. Germline CDR1 SGHNT, CDR2 YENEEA. This CDR3 is 14 amino acids long. V was pared by 4 bases and J by 1 base, with 3 bases of the junction left unmatched. The CDR3 loop is CASSSRQGNTEAFF. In nucleotides, the CDR3 is TGTGCCAGCAGCTCCCGACAGGGGAACACTGAAGCTTTCTTT.

The chain links TRBV6-1 to TRBJ1-1; D possibly corresponds to TRBD1 (6 bases). The length of the CDR3 is 15 residues. Germline V gene lookup returns CDR1 MNHNS and CDR2 SASEGT. V was pared by 7 bases and J by 2 bases, with 17 bases between. This CDR3 reads CASIAGGGRNTEAFF. CDR3 coding DNA: TGTGCCAGCATCGCCGGGGGCGGGAGAAACACTGAAGCTTTCTTT.

This chain uses TRBV11-2 with TRBJ2-3, with TRBD2 identical over 9 bases. V lost 3 bases, J lost 3 bases, and 13 bases stayed unmatched. The CDR3 has 18 amino acids. The germline V gene has CDR1 SGHAT and CDR2 FQNNGV. CDR3 in amino acids: CASSFGWSAGGPTDTQYF. Here the CDR3 DNA reads TGTGCCAGCAGCTTCGGATGGTCGGCGGGAGGGCCAACAGATACGCAGTATTTT.

V is TRBV5-1 and J is TRBJ2-7, with D tentatively TRBD1 (6 bases). CDR1 SGHRS and CDR2 YFSETQ come from the germline V gene. V dropped 0 bases and J dropped 2 bases, with 6 bases sitting between them. The CDR3 spans 13 residues. The CDR3 reads CASSLGDTYEQYF. For the CDR3, the DNA is TGCGCCAGCAGCTTGGGGGACACCTACGAGCAGTACTTC.

The chain recombines TRBV29-1 with TRBJ1-2; maybe TRBD1 (6 bases). With 7 bases removed from V and 1 base from J, the gap between germline ends came to 13 bases. The CDR3 is made up of 13 amino acids. CDR1 SQVTM and CDR2 ANQGSEA come from the germline V gene. Here the CDR3 DNA reads TGCAGCGCCCGGGACACCGGTAACTATGGCTACACCTTC. Translated: CSARDTGNYGYTF.

This clone was picked up a small number of times. V gene TRBV5-1 combines with J gene TRBJ1-1; D perhaps matches TRBD1 (5 bases). Trimming cost V 5 bases and J 0 bases, with 14 bases left between them. The CDR3 extends over 15 amino acids. The germline V gene has CDR1 SGHRS and CDR2 YFSETQ. The CDR3 sequence: CASRSTGTVNTEAFF. The CDR3 DNA sequence: TGCGCCAGCAGGAGTACCGGGACGGTGAACACTGAAGCTTTCTTT.

A few counts support this clone. This chain uses TRBV28 with TRBJ1-2; D uncertain. V lost 8 bases, J lost 4 bases, and 11 bases lay in between. The CDR3 length is 12 residues. Germline V gene sequence: CDR1 MDHEN, CDR2 SYDVKM. The CDR3 is CASALGVYGYTF. CDR3 sequence (DNA): TGTGCCAGCGCCCTCGGGGTCTATGGCTACACCTTC.

The chain couples TRBV7-9 to TRBJ2-1; D may be TRBD2 (8 bases). This CDR3 is built from 15 residues. Germline CDR1 reads SEHNR; CDR2 reads FQNEAQ (reference sequence). Trimming removed 5 bases from V and 7 bases from J, with 18 bases in between. CDR3: CASSPRGRGANEQFF. As DNA, the CDR3 is TGTGCCAGCAGCCCTAGGGGGCGGGGGGCTAATGAGCAGTTCTTC.

The rearrangement joins TRBV7-2 to TRBJ2-5, with unresolved D. The ends were cut back, 5 bases at V and 4 bases at J, with 11 bases in the middle. CDR1 and CDR2 (germline): SGHTA, FQGNSA. The CDR3 is 13 residues long. In nucleotides, the CDR3 is TGTGCCAGCAGCCCCCGCGCCACAGAGACCCAGTACTTC. Its translation is CASSPRATETQYF.

The chain links TRBV7-2 to TRBJ1-1; D call uncertain. The CDR3 contains 12 residues. CDR1 and CDR2 from the germline V gene are SGHTA and FQGNSA. V was trimmed by 1 base and J by 11 bases, leaving 11 bases between them. The CDR3: CASSLVGVEAFF. CDR3 in DNA: TGTGCCAGCAGCTTAGTTGGGGTCGAGGCTTTCTTT. The full variable domain, with the rest looked up from reference TRBV7-2 and TRBJ1-1, is GAGVSQSPSNKVTEKGKDVELRCDPISGHTALYWYRQSLGQGLEFLIYFQGNSAPDKSGLPSDRFSAERTGGSVSTLTIQRTQQEDSAVYLCASSLVGVEAFFGQGTRLTVV.